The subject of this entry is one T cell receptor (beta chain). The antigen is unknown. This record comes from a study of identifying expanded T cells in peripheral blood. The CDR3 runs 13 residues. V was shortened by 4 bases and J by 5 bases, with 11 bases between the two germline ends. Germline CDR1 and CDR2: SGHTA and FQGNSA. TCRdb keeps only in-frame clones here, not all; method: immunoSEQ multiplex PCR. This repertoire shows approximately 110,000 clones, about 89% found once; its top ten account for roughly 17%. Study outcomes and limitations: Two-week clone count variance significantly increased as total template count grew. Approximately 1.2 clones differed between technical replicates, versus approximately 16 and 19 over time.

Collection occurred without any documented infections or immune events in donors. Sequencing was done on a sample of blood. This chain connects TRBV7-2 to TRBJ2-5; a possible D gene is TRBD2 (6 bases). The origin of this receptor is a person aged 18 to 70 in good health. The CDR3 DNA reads TGTGCCAGCAGCTGGGGGGTCGGGGAGACCCAGTACTTC. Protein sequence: CASSWGVGETQYF.